The 19 T cell receptor beta chains below were found in one sample sequenced in a study of T cells expressing NK-cell markers. TCRdb reprocessed the 5' RACE reads and stores each CDR3 protein as one record, lacking DNA. This specimen shows approximately 170,000 distinct CDR3 sequences; the ten leading clones hold roughly a fifth. The sample taken for sequencing was blood T cells: a sorted CD56 or NKG2C T cell subset, CD4+ or CD8+ T cells, or bulk PBMC T cells (not recorded which). All receptors derive from a man aged 18-70 years in good health.

The chain employs TRBV27 and TRBJ2-7. The CDR3 is 14 amino acids. CDR1 and CDR2 (germline): MNHEY, SMNVEV (reference sequence). CDR3: CASSTTGSSYEQYF.

The V call is TRBV6-2 or TRBV6-3, the J call TRBJ2-7; no DNA is available, so the TRBD1 call from TCRdb remains unchecked. This CDR3 is 15 amino acids long. CDR1 is MNHEY and CDR2 is SVGEGT in the germline V gene. Here the CDR3 reads CASSPQRGSSYEQYF.

The chain carries TRBV19 and TRBJ1-5; TCRdb's D call, TRBD1, is unchecked because there is no DNA. In germline, CDR1 is LNHDA, CDR2 SQIVND (reference sequence). The CDR3 spans 17 residues. CDR3 sequence reads: CASSMGPGQTLNQPQHF.

V and J are TRBV4-1 and TRBJ1-2. Looked up from germline, CDR1 is MGHRA and CDR2 is YSYEKL. CDR3 size: 13 residues. The CDR3 loop reads CASSQGQGGGYTF.

The chain joins TRBV20-1 to TRBJ2-2. The CDR3 extends over 15 amino acids. CDR1 and CDR2 from the germline V gene are DFQATT and SNEGSKA (reference sequence). CDR3 region: CSARDVTGDTGELFF.

The rearrangement links TRBV6-5 to TRBJ2-1; TCRdb returns TRBD2, unconfirmable since there is no DNA. The CDR3 consists of 12 residues. Looked up from germline, CDR1 is MNHEY and CDR2 is SVGAGI. CDR3 in amino acids: CASSSLAYEQFF.

The chain joins TRBV7-9 to TRBJ2-2. This CDR3 is built from 17 residues. Germline V gene lookup returns CDR1 SEHNR and CDR2 FQNEAQ (reference sequence). The CDR3 spells CASSLTTVVENTGELFF. Full variable domain (remainder filled in from reference TRBV7-9 and TRBJ2-2): DTGVSQNPRHKITKRGQNVTFRCDPISEHNRLYWYRQTLGQGPEFLTYFQNEAQLEKSRLLSDRFSAERPKGSFSTLEIQRTEQGDSAMYLCASSLTTVVENTGELFFGEGSRLTVL.

This chain connects TRBV5-6 to TRBJ1-2; TCRdb's assignment of TRBD1 cannot be checked, as there is no DNA. Germline values: CDR1 SGHDT, CDR2 YYEEEE. This CDR3 contains 17 residues. CDR3 in amino acids: CASSLPGPSGRGYGYTF.

The chain carries TRBV6-1 and TRBJ1-1; the D gene TCRdb calls, TRBD1, cannot be checked with no DNA. Germline V gives CDR1 MNHNS, CDR2 SASEGT. This CDR3 has 13 amino acids. CDR3 in amino acids: CAIGQGAGTEAFF.

J is TRBJ2-7 and V is TRBV27; there is no DNA to check the TCRdb D call of TRBD1. Germline V gene sequence: CDR1 MNHEY, CDR2 SMNVEV (reference sequence). The CDR3 has 15 amino acids. This CDR3 is CASSFTGTGVGEQYF.

The chain uses TRBV2 and TRBJ2-1; the TCRdb call, TRBD2, lacks DNA for checking. CDR1 and CDR2 (germline): SNHLY, FYNNEI. The CDR3 covers 15 residues. This CDR3 reads CASPISGGAYNEQFF. The full variable domain, its missing parts supplied by reference TRBV2 and TRBJ2-1, is EPEVTQTPSHQVTQMGQEVILRCVPISNHLYFYWYRQILGQKVEFLVSFYNNEISEKSEIFDDQFSVERPDGSNFTLKIRSTKLEDSAMYFCASPISGGAYNEQFFGPGTRLTVL.

The chain links TRBV3-1 to TRBJ2-4; TCRdb gives TRBD2 as the D gene, but with no DNA this cannot be confirmed. The CDR3 sequence is 16 residues long. The germline V gene has CDR1 LGHDT and CDR2 YNNKEL (reference sequence). CDR3 loop: CASSQVGGAGKNIQYF.

The gene calls are TRBV12-3 or TRBV12-4 and TRBJ1-1; the TRBD1 assignment by TCRdb is unverifiable without DNA. The CDR3 spans 14 residues. The CDR3 reads CASSLGGLDTEAFF.

The genes are TRBV7-9 and TRBJ1-5; the D call from TCRdb, TRBD1, cannot be confirmed without DNA. The CDR3 loop spans 15 amino acids. Germline CDR1 reads SEHNR; CDR2 reads FQNEAQ (reference sequence). The CDR3 loop reads CASSLGTAPNQPQHF.

V is TRBV4-1 and J is TRBJ2-5; the D call of TRBD2 rests on TCRdb alone, since no DNA is present to check it. Germline CDR1 MGHRA, CDR2 YSYEKL. There are 17 residues in the CDR3. This chain's CDR3 is CASSHPVAGADQETQYF.

This rearrangement joins TRBV5-6 to TRBJ2-2; TCRdb proposes TRBD1, but this gene call is untestable without DNA. Germline V gene sequence: CDR1 SGHDT, CDR2 YYEEEE. The CDR3 is 16 residues long. CDR3 protein: CASSWRGQGGTGELFF.

CDR3 loop: CSARADDRQVVNTGELFF. The chain has TRBV20-1 and TRBJ2-2; TCRdb gives TRBD1 as the D gene, but with no DNA this cannot be confirmed. The CDR3 sequence is 18 residues long. Germline V CDR1 and CDR2: DFQATT, SNEGSKA (reference sequence).

The rearrangement links TRBV18 to TRBJ2-1. The CDR3 length is 13 residues. Per the germline V gene, CDR1 is KGHSH and CDR2 is LQKENI. CDR3 in amino acids: CASSPYRNNEQFF.

This rearrangement joins TRBV7-8 to TRBJ1-2; TCRdb's D call of TRBD1 is untestable without DNA. CDR1 is SGHVS and CDR2 is FQNEAQ in the germline V gene. The CDR3 runs to 18 residues. The chain's CDR3 is CASSLSRDTTYRNYGYTF. Full variable domain (rest looked up from reference TRBV7-8 and TRBJ1-2): GAGVSQSPRYKVAKRGQDVALRCDPISGHVSLFWYQQALGQGPEFLTYFQNEAQLDKSGLPSDRFFAERPEGSVSTLKIQRTQQEDSAVYLCASSLSRDTTYRNYGYTFGSGTRLTVV.